This T cell receptor (beta chain) appears in the sequencing data of a study of blood T cell repertoires in COVID-19. Study-wide background: Samples representing acute and convalescent COVID-19 were sourced from the United States, Italy and Spain.

The CDR3 is 14 residues long. The V end was cut by 2 bases, the J end by 4 bases, with 12 bases between. CDR1 and CDR2 from the germline V gene are SGHTA and FQGTGA. Profiled with immunoSEQ multiplex PCR; TCRdb holds only in-frame clones, not every one. The table shows almost 200,000 clones, with roughly nine tenths occurring only once. The material sequenced was peripheral blood. The TCR comes from a woman in her 70s with acute or convalescent COVID-19. This chain connects TRBV7-3 to TRBJ2-7; no reliable D call. CDR3 region: CASSLGDAGYEQYF. CDR3 sequence (DNA): TGTGCCAGCAGCTTAGGTGATGCCGGGTACGAGCAGTACTTC.